The clone carrying this TCR beta chain has only a few counts. Its specificity is not known. Amplified regions were TCR beta CDR3 sequences from RNA transcripts. The HTBI primer set served for first-round RT-PCR of the TCR CDR3. MiXCR, run by TCRdb on the multiplex PCR reads, gives a single entry per CDR3 protein. This sample has approximately 610,000 distinct CDR3 sequences, with roughly 14% found just once. Investigators excluded patients with uncontrolled infection, other autoimmune disease, pregnancy or lactation. The diagnostic basis comprised clinical symptoms, serum thyroxine and TRAb, thyroid ultrasound and orbital computed tomography. Trimming took 0 bases from V and 0 from J, leaving 6 bases between them. Germline V lookup: CDR1 LGHDT, CDR2 YNNKEL (reference sequence). There are 14 residues in the CDR3. The data are from a study of T cells in Graves' hyperthyroidism and ophthalmopathy. Study-level points and caveats: In the analysis, a 13 V-J model separated ophthalmopathy from stable hyperthyroidism. Most thyroid clonotypes with frequency above 0.001 were detected in blood.

The V gene is TRBV3-1, the J gene TRBJ2-7, with D unclear. The clonotype was recovered from a woman aged 40 to 50 with Graves' ophthalmopathy. Sequencing was performed on blood. As DNA, the CDR3 is TGTGCCAGCAGCCAAGACACCTACTCCTACGAGCAGTACTTC. It yields the protein CASSQDTYSYEQYF.